Included here is one T cell receptor (beta chain) sequence, with context. Method: immunoSEQ multiplex PCR; TCRdb's copy keeps in-frame clones and lacks some. The repertoire holds about 70,000 clones, with roughly 92% as singletons. Trimming stripped 2 bases from V and 2 bases from J, with 9 bases between. Germline-derived CDR1 and CDR2 are LNHDA and SQIVND (reference sequence). The CDR3 totals 14 residues. The source of the sample is a study of T cell changes during pregnancy in multiple sclerosis. Sample: CD8+ T cells from peripheral blood mononuclear cells, taken in the third trimester of pregnancy. This chain joins TRBV19 and TRBJ1-1, with D perhaps TRBD1 (5 bases). The clonotype originates from a female donor in good health, enrolled as a control in a pregnancy study. CDR3 coding DNA: TGTGCCAGTAGTATAAAGGGGCCAAACACTGAAGCTTTCTTT. Encoded protein: CASSIKGPNTEAFF.